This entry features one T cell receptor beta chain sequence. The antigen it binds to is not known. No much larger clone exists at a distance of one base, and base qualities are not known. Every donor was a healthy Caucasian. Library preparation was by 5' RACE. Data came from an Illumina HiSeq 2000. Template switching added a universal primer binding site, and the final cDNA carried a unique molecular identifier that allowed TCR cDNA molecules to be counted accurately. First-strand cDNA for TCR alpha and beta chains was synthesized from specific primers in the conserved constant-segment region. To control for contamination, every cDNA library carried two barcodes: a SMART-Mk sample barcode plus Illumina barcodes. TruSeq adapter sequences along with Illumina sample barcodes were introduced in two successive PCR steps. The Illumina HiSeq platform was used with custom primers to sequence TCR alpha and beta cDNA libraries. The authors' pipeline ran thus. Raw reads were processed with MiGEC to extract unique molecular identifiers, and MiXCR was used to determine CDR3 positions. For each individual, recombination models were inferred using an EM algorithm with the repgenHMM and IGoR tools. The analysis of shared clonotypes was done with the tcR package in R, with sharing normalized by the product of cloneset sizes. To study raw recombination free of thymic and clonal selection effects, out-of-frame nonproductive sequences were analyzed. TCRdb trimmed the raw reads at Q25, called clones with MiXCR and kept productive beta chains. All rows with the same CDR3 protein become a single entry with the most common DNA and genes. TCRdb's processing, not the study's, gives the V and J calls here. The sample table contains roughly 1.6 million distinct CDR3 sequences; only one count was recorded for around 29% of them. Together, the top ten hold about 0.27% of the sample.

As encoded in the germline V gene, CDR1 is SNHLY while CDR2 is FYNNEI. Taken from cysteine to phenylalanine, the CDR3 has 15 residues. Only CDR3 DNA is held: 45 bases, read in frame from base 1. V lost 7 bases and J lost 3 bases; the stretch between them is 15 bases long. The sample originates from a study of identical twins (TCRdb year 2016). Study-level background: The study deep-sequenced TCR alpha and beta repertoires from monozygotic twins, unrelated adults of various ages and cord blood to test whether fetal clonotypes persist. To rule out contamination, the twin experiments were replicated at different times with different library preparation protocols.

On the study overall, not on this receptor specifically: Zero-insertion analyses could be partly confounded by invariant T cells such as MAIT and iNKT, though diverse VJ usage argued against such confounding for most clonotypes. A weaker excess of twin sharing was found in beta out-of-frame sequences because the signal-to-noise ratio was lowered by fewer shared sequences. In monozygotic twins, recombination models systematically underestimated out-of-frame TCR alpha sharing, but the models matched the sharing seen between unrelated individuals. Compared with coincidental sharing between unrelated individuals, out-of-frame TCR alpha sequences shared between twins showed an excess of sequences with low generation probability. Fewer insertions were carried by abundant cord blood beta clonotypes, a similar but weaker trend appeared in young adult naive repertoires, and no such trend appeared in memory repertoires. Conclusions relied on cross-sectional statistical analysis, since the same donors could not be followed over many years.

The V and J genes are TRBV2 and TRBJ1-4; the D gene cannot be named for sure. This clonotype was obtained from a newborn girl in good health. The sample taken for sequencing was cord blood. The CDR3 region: CASTPGLWSNEKLFF. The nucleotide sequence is TGTGCCAGCACACCAGGATTATGGTCTAATGAAAAACTGTTTTTT. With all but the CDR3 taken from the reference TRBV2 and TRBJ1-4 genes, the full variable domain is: EPEVTQTPSHQVTQMGQEVILRCVPISNHLYFYWYRQILGQKVEFLVSFYNNEISEKSEIFDDQFSVERPDGSNFTLKIRSTKLEDSAMYFCASTPGLWSNEKLFFGSGTQLSVL.